These T cell receptor beta chains were read from a single sample in a study of shared clonotypes between healthy human individuals. The repertoire was sequenced with immunoSEQ multiplex PCR; TCRdb's copy has only in-frame clones and lacks some. The sample has roughly 2.5 million clones, approximately 94% seen once; the top ten hold about 0.13%. Sequencing used naive CD4+ T cells sorted from blood. The receptors come from a young man in good health. Each CDR3 is given with its conserved first and last residue. D genes are given only for firm matches. Size values are once, few and many counts, or a class for expanded clones, and some rows have none.

cdr3_nt cdr3_aa v_call d_call j_call clone_size
TGTGCCAGCAGTTTACTGTTCAGGGGGCAGGATTCACCCCTCCACTTT CASSLLFRGQDSPLHF TRBV28 TRBD1 TRBJ1-6 .
TGTGCCAGCAGTGCGCTGGGAGGAAACTATGGCTACACCTTC CASSALGGNYGYTF TRBV27 . TRBJ1-2 .
TGTGCCAGCACCCGAGGGAGGGCTTCGTCCTACGAGCAGTACTTC CASTRGRASSYEQYF TRBV7-2 TRBD2 TRBJ2-7 .
TGTGCCAGCAGGGGGACAGGGTTAGAGACCCAGTACTTC CASRGTGLETQYF TRBV25-1 TRBD1 TRBJ2-5 .
TGTGCCAGCAGCCTCATCGGGACAGGGTCCTACGAGCAGTACTTC CASSLIGTGSYEQYF TRBV7-3 TRBD1 TRBJ2-7 .
TGTGCCAGTAGTCGGGACGGAAGACTAGCCAAAAACATTCAGTACTTC CASSRDGRLAKNIQYF TRBV19 . TRBJ2-4 .
TGTGCCAGCAGCTTACGGACAGGGGGTGAGACCCAGTACTTC CASSLRTGGETQYF TRBV7-9 TRBD1 TRBJ2-5 .
TGCGCCAGCAGCTTAGACATCTCTGGAAACACCATATATTTT CASSLDISGNTIYF TRBV5-1 . TRBJ1-3 once
TGTGCCAGCAGTGGACAGGGGGCGGGAGTCACTGAAGCTTTCTTT CASSGQGAGVTEAFF TRBV2 TRBD1 TRBJ1-1 once
TGTGCCAGCTCACCTGATACTAGCAGCGGGGGTACGCAGTATTTT CASSPDTSSGGTQYF TRBV18 TRBD2 TRBJ2-3 .
TGTGCCAGCAGCTTGGGTGGGAGACTCCTCAACAATAATTCACCCCTCCACTTT CASSLGGRLLNNNSPLHF TRBV5-8 . TRBJ1-6 .
TGTGCCAGCAGTGAATGGACAGGGGCCTCCGATACGCAGTATTTT CASSEWTGASDTQYF TRBV6-1 TRBD1 TRBJ2-3 .
TGTGCCAGCAGCTCTACCCCGGGACACCCCTCACCCGAGCAGTACTTC CASSSTPGHPSPEQYF TRBV7-2 . TRBJ2-7 .
TGTGCCAGCAGCTCCAGGACTAGCGGGGGGCCCAAAAACATTCAGTACTTC CASSSRTSGGPKNIQYF TRBV5-6 TRBD2 TRBJ2-4 .
TGCGCCAGTCAGGGACTAGCGGGAGCGTGGGGTGAGACCCAGTACTTC CASQGLAGAWGETQYF TRBV10-2 TRBD2 TRBJ2-5 .
TGTGCCAGCAGTGACCAGACACCCCTGGATGGCTACACCTTC CASSDQTPLDGYTF TRBV6-6 . TRBJ1-2 .
TGTGCCAGCTTTTACATAGCGGGAAGCTCCTACAATGAGCAGTTCTTC CASFYIAGSSYNEQFF TRBV18 TRBD2 TRBJ2-1 .
TGTGCCTGGAGTGCTCACAGGGGATTGGGCTACGAGCAGTACTTC CAWSAHRGLGYEQYF TRBV30 TRBD1 TRBJ2-7 .
TGTGCCAGTAGTACCGGATTACCCGGGGAGCTGTTTTTT CASSTGLPGELFF TRBV19 . TRBJ2-2 .
TGTGCCAGCAGGGACACCACCTACGAGCAGTACTTC CASRDTTYEQYF TRBV6-1 . TRBJ2-7 .
TGCGCCAGGCCTTCCGGTTGGGACACTGAAGCTTTCTTT CARPSGWDTEAFF TRBV23-1 . TRBJ1-1 .
TGTGCCAGCAGTTCAAACAGGGGGCAGAGCACCGGGGAGCTGTTTTTT CASSSNRGQSTGELFF TRBV28 TRBD1 TRBJ2-2 once
TGTGCCAGCAGTTACTCGATGGCTGGTCTCTACGAGCAGTACTTC CASSYSMAGLYEQYF TRBV6-5 . TRBJ2-7 .
TGTGCCAGCAGTTACTCCGGGACAGGGGGAAACACCATATATTTT CASSYSGTGGNTIYF TRBV2 TRBD1 TRBJ1-3 .
TGTGCCAGCAGCTTAGATTCAGATACGCAGTATTTT CASSLDSDTQYF TRBV7-9 . TRBJ2-3 .
TGTGCCAGCAGCTCTCGAGAGTTGGATACGCAGTATTTT CASSSRELDTQYF TRBV5-4 . TRBJ2-3 .
TGCGCCAGCAGCGTCGGGACTAGCGGACGCGTTAGCACAGATACGCAGTATTTT CASSVGTSGRVSTDTQYF TRBV5-1 TRBD2 TRBJ2-3 .
TGTGCTAGCAGCTTACAGGGGACAATTGTCTACGAGCAGTACTTC CASSLQGTIVYEQYF TRBV7-7 TRBD1 TRBJ2-7 .
TGTGCCAGCAGCCCGCGGGGGAGTGCCGGGGAGCTGTTTTTT CASSPRGSAGELFF TRBV11-3 TRBD2 TRBJ2-2 .
TGTGCCAGCAGTAAGCCGGGACTAGGAACCTACGAGCAGTACTTC CASSKPGLGTYEQYF TRBV6-1 TRBD2 TRBJ2-7 .
TGTGCCAGTAGTTACTACCCTAACTATGGCTACACCTTC CASSYYPNYGYTF TRBV19 . TRBJ1-2 .
TGTGCCAGCAGCAGACTAGCGGGAAACCAAGAGACCCAGTACTTC CASSRLAGNQETQYF TRBV11-2 TRBD2 TRBJ2-5 .
TGTGCCAGCTCGGGACAGGGGGCATACGAGCAGTACTTC CASSGQGAYEQYF TRBV2 TRBD1 TRBJ2-7 once
TGTGCCATCAGTACGTACGGCGGCCGGGACGAGCAGTACTTC CAISTYGGRDEQYF TRBV10-3 . TRBJ2-7 .
TGCGCCAGCAGCAAGCCGACTAGCGGGGGGGCGGAGACCCAGTACTTC CASSKPTSGGAETQYF TRBV5-1 TRBD2 TRBJ2-5 .
TGTGCCAGCAACCCGACAGGGGGCGGCTACACCTTC CASNPTGGGYTF TRBV5-4 TRBD1 TRBJ1-2 .
TGTGCCAGCACCCGCCGGGGAGACGAGCAGTACTTC CASTRRGDEQYF TRBV6-1 . TRBJ2-7 .
TGTGCCATCAGTGGGAGAAGTGCAGATACGCAGTATTTT CAISGRSADTQYF TRBV10-3 . TRBJ2-3 once
TGTGCCAGCAGTTGGGGGGGGACCCGTGGGGAGACCCAGTACTTC CASSWGGTRGETQYF TRBV27 TRBD2 TRBJ2-5 .
TGCGCCAGCAGCCAAGGGGGCTGGACAGACTATGGCTACACCTTC CASSQGGWTDYGYTF TRBV4-1 . TRBJ1-2 .
TGTGCCAGCAGCGTTCAGATGAACACTGAAGCTTTCTTT CASSVQMNTEAFF TRBV11-3 . TRBJ1-1 .
TGTGCCAGCAGAAAATCCGGGGCCCTCGGGAGGTACGAGCAGTACTTC CASRKSGALGRYEQYF TRBV11-2 TRBD2 TRBJ2-7 .
TGTGCCAGCAGTTCCGGGACGGCACCTGGAAACACCATATATTTT CASSSGTAPGNTIYF TRBV6-5 . TRBJ1-3 .
TGTGCCAGCATCCCAACTTTGCCGGGGGGCTGGGGGGAGCAGTTCTTC CASIPTLPGGWGEQFF TRBV11-2 . TRBJ2-1 .
TGTGCCAGCACCCCCGGGGGGACCCATCCTGACGAGCAGTACTTC CASTPGGTHPDEQYF TRBV28 TRBD2 TRBJ2-7 .